The 27 T cell receptor beta chains below were found in one sample sequenced in a study of human T cells and chemical hapten exposure. Time point reported: pre-sensitization, week 0. Specified treatment: therapeutic diphenylcyclopropenone sensitization with weekly scalp DPC. TCRdb independently ran MiXCR on the RACE reads; one entry per CDR3 protein. The sample lists tens of thousands of distinct CDR3 sequences, around 12% occurring once. Material: whole blood, obtained in connection with sensitization to the hapten diphenylcyclopropenone (DPC). The receptors stem from a woman in her twenties or thirties with alopecia areata. Some clones in this sample may be carry-over from other donors' samples.

The table lists this clonotype with many counts. The chain employs TRBV5-1 and TRBJ1-1; possible D gene TRBD1, 6 bases. V was shortened by 4 bases and J by 1 base, with 11 bases between the two germline ends. This CDR3 has 14 residues. The germline CDR1 and CDR2 sequences are SGHRS and YFSETQ. CDR3 nucleotide sequence: TGCGCCAGCAGCCTGTGGACAGAGAACACTGAAGCTTTCTTT. This gives the protein CASSLWTENTEAFF.

This clonotype was seen many times. The rearrangement links TRBV28 to TRBJ1-2; 12 bases are shared with TRBD1. CDR1 and CDR2 from the germline V gene are MDHEN and SYDVKM. This CDR3 has 14 amino acids. V was clipped by 6 bases and J by 8 bases; unmatched bases: 7. The CDR3 protein is CASRTGQGAGGYTF. DNA for the CDR3: TGTGCCAGCAGAACGGGACAGGGGGCAGGCGGCTACACCTTC.

This clonotype was detected ten times or more. The rearrangement links TRBV7-8 to TRBJ2-2, with D possibly being TRBD2 (7 bases). The CDR3 runs to 17 residues. V was trimmed by 0 bases and J by 0 bases, leaving 11 bases between them. Germline values: CDR1 SGHVS, CDR2 FQNEAQ. The CDR3 DNA is TGTGCCAGCAGCTTAGCGGCGGGGGCCGCGAACACCGGGGAGCTGTTTTTT. This translates into CASSLAAGAANTGELFF.

This clonotype was recorded a few times. The chain links TRBV11-2 to TRBJ2-7; D is undetermined. The CDR3 loop spans 14 amino acids. The V end was cut by 0 bases, the J end by 1 base, with 7 bases between. Germline V lookup: CDR1 SGHAT, CDR2 FQNNGV. CDR3 nucleotide sequence: TGTGCCAGCAGCTTAGATCCAGGATCCTACGAGCAGTACTTC. Amino acids: CASSLDPGSYEQYF.

This clonotype has more than one count but fewer than ten. In DNA, the CDR3 is TGTGCCAGCAGCCTTGCGGGGCCAACAGATACGCAGTATTTT. Translating gives CASSLAGPTDTQYF. This chain joins TRBV3-1 and TRBJ2-3; D possibly corresponds to TRBD2 (6 bases). The CDR3 has 14 residues. CDR1 and CDR2 from the germline V gene are LGHDT and YNNKEL (reference sequence). V lost 4 bases to trimming and J lost 3 bases, with 11 bases between them.

V and J are TRBV20-1 and TRBJ1-4, with TRBD1 matching 7 bases. Germline V lookup: CDR1 DFQATT, CDR2 SNEGSKA (reference sequence). The J segment lost 8 bases and the V segment lost 6 bases, leaving 12 bases of the junction unmatched. This CDR3 spans 14 amino acids. CDR3: CSAGVTGSVEKLFF. The CDR3 DNA follows: TGCAGTGCGGGGGTGACAGGGTCAGTCGAAAAACTGTTTTTT.

This clonotype occurred many times. This chain joins TRBV20-1 and TRBJ2-7; D not certain. The V and J ends lost 2 bases and 0 bases respectively, with 5 bases between them. The CDR3 sequence is 12 residues long. The germline V gene encodes CDR1 DFQATT and CDR2 SNEGSKA (reference sequence). CDR3 protein: CSARLFSYEQYF. The CDR3 nucleotides read TGCAGTGCTAGATTGTTCTCCTACGAGCAGTACTTC.

This clonotype came up many times. The V gene is TRBV7-2, the J gene TRBJ2-7; D is unresolved. Germline V gene data show CDR1 as SGHTA and CDR2 as FQGNSA. The CDR3 is 12 residues long. Trimming stripped 5 bases from V and 1 base from J, with 6 bases between. CDR3 nucleotides: TGTGCCAGCAGCCCCCAGTCCTACGAGCAGTACTTC. This sequence encodes CASSPQSYEQYF.

This clonotype was detected many times. The rearrangement links TRBV6-5 to TRBJ1-2, with a possible D match to TRBD1 (5 bases). Germline CDR1 and CDR2: MNHEY and SVGAGI. The CDR3 is made up of 12 amino acids. Trimming shortened V by 6 bases and J by 7 bases, and 12 bases separated the two germline ends. For the CDR3, the DNA is TGTGCCAGCAGCCCCCAGGGCCCTGGCTACACCTTC. Its protein product is CASSPQGPGYTF.

This clonotype was observed many times. The J gene is TRBJ1-1, the V gene TRBV14; the match to TRBD1 covers 8 bases. Unmatched junction bases numbered 5, after V lost 1 base and J lost 4 bases. This CDR3 is 15 amino acids long. Germline V gives CDR1 SGHDN, CDR2 FVKESK. CDR3 amino acids: CASSQVGRGRTEAFF. CDR3 nucleotide sequence: TGTGCCAGCAGCCAAGTGGGCAGGGGGCGCACTGAAGCTTTCTTT.

Only a few counts were recorded for this clonotype. The genes are TRBV28 and TRBJ2-7, with 7 bases lining up with TRBD1. J was trimmed by 4 bases and V by 7 bases; bases with no gene match: 22. The CDR3 covers 18 residues. CDR1 MDHEN and CDR2 SYDVKM come from the germline V gene. The CDR3 DNA reads TGTGCCAGCAATTCTTTAGGGGGCGGATTATCCTATTCGTACGAGCAGTACTTC. Protein: CASNSLGGGLSYSYEQYF.

The gene calls are TRBV7-2 and TRBJ1-3; weak D call: TRBD1 (6 bases). Trimming stripped 1 base from V and 1 base from J, with 14 bases between. Germline V gene lookup returns CDR1 SGHTA and CDR2 FQGNSA. This CDR3 is 17 amino acids long. The CDR3 nucleotides read TGTGCCAGCAGCTTAGTAGGCAGGGGAAAATCTGGAAACACCATATATTTT. This gives the protein CASSLVGRGKSGNTIYF.

V usage is TRBV6-2 or TRBV6-3 and J usage is TRBJ2-7, with 7 bases fitting TRBD1. Germline V CDR1 and CDR2: MNHEY, SVGEGT. The CDR3 covers 12 residues. J lost 11 bases, V lost 0 bases, and 4 bases had no gene match. CDR3 in DNA: TGTGCCAGCAGTTACTCAGGGGGCCTCGAGTACTTC. Its protein is CASSYSGGLEYF.

This clonotype has only a few counts. This chain uses TRBV7-2 with TRBJ2-5; the match to TRBD2 covers 8 bases. The junction had 3 bases not matched to a gene; V was cut back by 0 bases and J by 0 bases. From germline, CDR1 is SGHTA and CDR2 FQGNSA. The CDR3 totals 16 residues. The CDR3 DNA follows: TGTGCCAGCAGCTTAGCACGGGAGGGGTACCAAGAGACCCAGTACTTC. Encoded protein: CASSLAREGYQETQYF.

This clonotype is large by share. V usage is TRBV7-7 and J usage is TRBJ2-7, with no clear D. Trimming cost V 2 bases and J 5 bases, with 16 bases left between them. The CDR3 spans 15 residues. From germline, CDR1 is SSHAT and CDR2 FNYEAQ (reference sequence). The CDR3 protein is CASSLITQSSHEQYF. The CDR3, as DNA: TGTGCCAGCAGCTTAATAACCCAATCGAGCCACGAGCAGTACTTC.

This clonotype came up many times. The rearrangement uses TRBV20-1 and TRBJ2-5; TRBD1 matches at 7 bases. With V trimmed by 1 base and J by 5 bases, 7 bases remained unmatched. The CDR3 contains 14 residues. CDR1 and CDR2 from the germline V gene are DFQATT and SNEGSKA (reference sequence). CDR3 nucleotides: TGCAGTGCTAGAGCGCCGACAGGGATGGAGACCCAGTACTTC. Amino acids: CSARAPTGMETQYF.

This clonotype showed up many times. This chain connects TRBV6-2 or TRBV6-3 to TRBJ1-2, with 9 bases lining up with TRBD1. Germline V gives CDR1 MNHEY, CDR2 SVGEGT. The CDR3 length is 14 residues. The trim removed 8 bases at V and 5 bases at J, leaving 9 bases unmatched. CDR3 in amino acids: CASVTGGAGYGYTF. The CDR3 DNA is TGTGCCAGCGTTACAGGGGGCGCAGGGTATGGCTACACCTTC.

The chain joins TRBV5-6 to TRBJ2-3, with TRBD2 matching 10 bases. The CDR3 runs to 16 residues. Trimming cost V 4 bases and J 2 bases; bases outside gene matches: 7. Germline lookup yields CDR1 SGHDT and CDR2 YYEEEE. Here the CDR3 DNA reads TGTGCCAGCAGCCCCAGAGCGGGAGGGTTCACAGATACGCAGTATTTT. Translating it yields CASSPRAGGFTDTQYF.

This clonotype has only one observation. The chain uses TRBV6-2 or TRBV6-3 and TRBJ2-7; maybe TRBD2 (6 bases). V dropped 10 bases and J dropped 4 bases, with 20 bases sitting between them. The germline gives CDR1 MNHEY, CDR2 SVGEGT. The CDR3 contains 14 residues. DNA for the CDR3: TGTGCCACTAACCGCGGAGGGCCTCGGTACGAGCAGTACTTC. Translating it yields CATNRGGPRYEQYF.

This clonotype was counted many times. The chain carries TRBV7-2 and TRBJ1-1; D is unclear. V was pared by 7 bases and J by 2 bases, with 11 bases between. In germline, CDR1 is SGHTA, CDR2 FQGNSA. CDR3 length: 13 residues. CDR3 DNA sequence: TGTGCCAGCAACTTTGGCAGAAACACTGAAGCTTTCTTT. It codes for CASNFGRNTEAFF.

This clonotype was counted at least ten times. The gene calls are TRBV6-2 or TRBV6-3 and TRBJ1-3, with D perhaps TRBD1 (6 bases). The V and J ends lost 8 bases and 1 base respectively, with 12 bases between them. Germline CDR1 MNHEY, CDR2 SVGEGT. The CDR3 runs to 14 residues. The CDR3 sequence is CASGRGASGNTIYF. The CDR3, as DNA: TGTGCCAGCGGTCGGGGGGCATCTGGAAACACCATATATTTT.

This clonotype was counted a few times. The chain links TRBV7-3 to TRBJ2-1, with 10 bases identical to TRBD1. The CDR3 runs to 15 residues. Germline assignment: CDR1 SGHTA and CDR2 FQGTGA. Unmatched junction bases numbered 10, after V lost 5 bases and J lost 9 bases. The CDR3 spells CASSPRQGAMFEQFF. The DNA of the CDR3 is TGTGCCAGCAGCCCAAGACAGGGGGCGATGTTTGAGCAGTTCTTC.

This chain joins TRBV5-8 and TRBJ2-7; D gene unclear. Trimming left V 0 bases short and J 2 bases short, with 6 bases between. This CDR3 comprises 13 residues. CDR1 SGHTS and CDR2 YDEGEE come from the germline V gene. In DNA, the CDR3 is TGTGCCAGCAGCTTGGCTAGGGCCTACGAGCAGTACTTC. This encodes CASSLARAYEQYF.

The chain is built from TRBV5-5 and TRBJ2-5; D call uncertain. The CDR3 has 12 amino acids. The V gene lost 2 bases and the J gene lost 5 bases, with 7 bases spanning the gap. Per the germline V gene, CDR1 is SGHKS and CDR2 is YYEKEE (reference sequence). CDR3 loop: CASSFVGETQYF. The CDR3 nucleotides are TGTGCCAGCAGCTTCGTTGGGGAGACCCAGTACTTC.

This clonotype appeared a few times. V and J are TRBV28 and TRBJ2-5, with a weak D call TRBD2 (6 bases). Trimming cost V 4 bases and J 4 bases, with 19 bases left between them. The CDR3 sequence is 16 residues long. CDR1 and CDR2 from the germline V gene are MDHEN and SYDVKM. The CDR3 protein is CASSSPPRERGETQYF. The CDR3 DNA reads TGTGCCAGCAGTTCCCCCCCCCGGGAGAGAGGAGAGACCCAGTACTTC.

This clonotype was detected a few times. The genes are TRBV11-2 and TRBJ2-1; 7 bases align to TRBD1. Looked up from germline, CDR1 is SGHAT and CDR2 is FQNNGV. The CDR3 sequence is 13 residues long. Losses at the gene ends were 2 bases for V and 8 bases for J; bases not matched to a gene: 3. In DNA, the CDR3 is TGTGCCAGCAGCTTAACAGGGGTACATGAGCAGTTCTTC. Translating gives CASSLTGVHEQFF.

This clonotype appeared many times. V gene TRBV28 combines with J gene TRBJ1-6; D gene unclear. The germline V gene has CDR1 MDHEN and CDR2 SYDVKM. The CDR3 consists of 13 residues. Trimming cost V 7 bases and J 8 bases, with 12 bases left between them. In nucleotides, the CDR3 is TGTGCCAGCACCCTAAGAAACTATTCACCCCTCCACTTT. As protein: CASTLRNYSPLHF. Complete variable domain (other parts from reference TRBV28 and TRBJ1-6): DVKVTQSSRYLVKRTGEKVFLECVQDMDHENMFWYRQDPGLGLRLIYFSYDVKMKEKGDIPEGYSVSREKKERFSLILESASTNQTSMYLCASTLRNYSPLHFGNGTRLTVT.